The sequence of this T cell receptor (beta chain) was determined in a study of post-analysis software for immune sequencing data (dated by TCRdb to between 2014 and 2017). For the wider study: Disease courses on record covered relapsing-remitting, secondary progressive and progressive-relapsing multiple sclerosis, though some patients had no subtype annotation. A subset of samples was prepared in parallel using single-end sample barcoding, then pooled and co-amplified after Illumina adapter ligation. The multiple sclerosis patient repertoires were compared with 10 to 12 previously published healthy control repertoires from donors aged roughly 6 to 25 years. What the authors observed across the whole study: Direct clustering with F measure showed strong co-clustering of samples prepared in the same batch, prompting a batch-effect correction. The control group was slightly older than the multiple sclerosis patient group. Patients showed significantly higher frequencies than controls for about 5 TRBV segments, among them TRBV5-6, TRBV5-1 and TRBV20-1. Normalized Chao1 diversity was significantly lower in multiple sclerosis patients than controls, suggesting substantial peripheral T-cell clonal expansion.

This clonotype was seen a few times. No cognate antigen has been identified for it. Base qualities are not provided; no much larger clone lies one nucleotide away. Sequences SEHNR (CDR1) and FQNEAQ (CDR2) are obtained from the germline V gene (reference sequence). Its CDR3 holds 13 amino acids, cysteine through phenylalanine. Only the CDR3 portion is preserved as DNA: 39 bases, with reading frame beginning at the first base. V lost 1 base and J lost 9 bases; the stretch between them is 10 bases long. To demonstrate the VDJtools post-analysis software, TCR beta repertoires were profiled from the peripheral blood of more than ten young patients with multiple sclerosis. The patients with multiple sclerosis were children and adolescents between about 6 and 17 years of age. Library creation used PCR. Sequencing was carried out with an Illumina HiSeq 2500. To reduce PCR and sequencing biases, unique molecular identifiers were incorporated into the TCR beta cDNA libraries. Approximately 500,000 cDNA molecules were obtained per 1 to 10 million input T cells, so each molecule approximated one T cell. Patient libraries were prepared and sequenced with the same protocol used for the earlier healthy control dataset. Within a given batch, samples were prepared together, multiplexed and sequenced on the same HiSeq lane. Under the source paper's analysis protocol: Raw barcoded reads were processed with MIGEC, discarding single-read molecular identifier groups before consensus assembly and CDR3 extraction. Clonotype tables were post-analysed with VDJtools, normalizing diversity by down-sampling all datasets to the smallest sample size. In repertoire overlap clustering, CDR3 amino acid sequences, but not nucleotide sequences, were matched to correct batch-related cross-sample contamination. In-frame beta chains were kept once TCRdb had trimmed the public reads at Q25 with fastp and called clones with MiXCR. One record per CDR3 amino acid sequence lists the most common genes and DNA. The V and J calls were determined by TCRdb, not by the authors. The sample table records roughly 650,000 distinct CDR3 sequences; around 64% of these occur just once. Around 10% of the sample comes from the top ten.

The sequencing sample was made of blood. The sequence is built from TRBV7-9 and TRBJ2-4; no confident D gene assignment can be made. This TCR derives from a girl aged 2 to 10 with multiple sclerosis. Here is the DNA: TGTGCCAGCAGCTTAGACCAGTTTGGCATTCAGTACTTC. Its translation is CASSLDQFGIQYF. Reference TRBV7-9 and TRBJ2-4 genes cover what lies past the CDR3, so the full variable domain is DTGVSQNPRHKITKRGQNVTFRCDPISEHNRLYWYRQTLGQGPEFLTYFQNEAQLEKSRLLSDRFSAERPKGSFSTLEIQRTEQGDSAMYLCASSLDQFGIQYFGAGTRLSVL.